A single sample is the source of the 2 T cell receptor beta chains below, sequenced in a study of early T cells in non-severe SARS-CoV-2 infection. TCRdb passed the 5' RACE reads through MiXCR, listing each CDR3 protein once. The data contain roughly 60,000 distinct CDR3 sequences, approximately 10% of them seen just once; the ten biggest clones take up roughly 3%. Specimen: whole blood, collected at baseline. These receptor sequences come from an adult who was a healthcare worker with PCR-confirmed SARS-CoV-2 infection or an uninfected control (not recorded which).

This chain joins TRBV4-3 and TRBJ1-1, with D maybe TRBD1 (5 bases). The germline V and J ends were trimmed by 3 bases and 1 base, with 6 bases remaining between them. This CDR3 contains 13 residues. The germline V gene encodes CDR1 LGHNA and CDR2 YSLEER. The CDR3: CASSHRENTEAFF. In DNA, the CDR3 is TGCGCCAGCAGCCACAGGGAGAACACTGAAGCTTTCTTT.

This clonotype was detected many times. The chain combines TRBV10-3 with TRBJ1-4; 7 nucleotides align to TRBD1. The ends lost 6 bases at V and 6 bases at J; junction bases unmatched: 7. CDR1 is ENHRY and CDR2 is SYGVKD in the germline V gene. The CDR3 has 14 amino acids. DNA of the CDR3: TGTGCCATCAGCAGACAGGGATCGGATGAAAAACTGTTTTTT. This gives the protein CAISRQGSDEKLFF.